This TCR beta chain came from a study of response to subunit inactivated influenza vaccine. General study results and limits: With each seasonal influenza vaccination, the authors suggested, few new T cells are recruited.

V was trimmed by 0 bases and J by 0 bases, leaving 6 bases between them. This CDR3 has 15 residues. Germline V CDR1 and CDR2: MGHRA, YSYEKL. From the RT-PCR reads, TCRdb called clonotypes with MiXCR, one entry per CDR3 protein. Of a few hundred thousand distinct CDR3 sequences in the sample, roughly a fifth were seen once. This clonotype came up a few times. No antigen is known for it. The chain carries TRBV4-1 and TRBJ1-3; D call uncertain. The origin of this receptor is a man in his fifties or sixties who received an inactivated influenza vaccine. Material: PBMCs from blood, obtained less than 22 months after vaccination. CDR3 in DNA: TGCGCCAGCAGCCAAGATTCCAACTCTGGAAACACCATATATTTT. Its protein is CASSQDSNSGNTIYF.